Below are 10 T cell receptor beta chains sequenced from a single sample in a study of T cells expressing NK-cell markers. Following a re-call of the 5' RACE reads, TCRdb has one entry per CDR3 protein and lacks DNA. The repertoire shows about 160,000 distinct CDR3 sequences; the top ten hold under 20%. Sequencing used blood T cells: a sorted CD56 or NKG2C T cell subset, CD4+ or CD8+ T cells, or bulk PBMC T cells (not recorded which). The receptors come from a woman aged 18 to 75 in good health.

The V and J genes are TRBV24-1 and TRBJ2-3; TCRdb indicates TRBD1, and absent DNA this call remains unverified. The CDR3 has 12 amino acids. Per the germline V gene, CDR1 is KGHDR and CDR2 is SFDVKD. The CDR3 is CATGGDTDTQYF.

The CDR3 here is CASSLLTGGGYTF. The V gene is TRBV7-3, the J gene TRBJ1-2; TCRdb proposes TRBD1, but this gene call is untestable without DNA. This CDR3 spans 13 amino acids. Per germline, CDR1 SGHTA and CDR2 FQGTGA. Full variable domain (outside the CDR3, taken from reference TRBV7-3 and TRBJ1-2): GAGVSQTPSNKVTEKGKYVELRCDPISGHTALYWYRQSLGQGPEFLIYFQGTGAADDSGLPNDRFFAVRPEGSVSTLKIQRTERGDSAVYLCASSLLTGGGYTFGSGTRLTVV.

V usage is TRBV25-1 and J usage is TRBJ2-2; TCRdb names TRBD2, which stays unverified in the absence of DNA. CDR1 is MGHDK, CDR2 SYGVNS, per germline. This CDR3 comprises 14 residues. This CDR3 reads CASRGVTNTGELFF.

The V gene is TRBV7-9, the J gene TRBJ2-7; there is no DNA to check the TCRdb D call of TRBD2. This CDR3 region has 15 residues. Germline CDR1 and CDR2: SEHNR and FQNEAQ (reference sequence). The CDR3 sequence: CASSNYRDSFYEQYF.

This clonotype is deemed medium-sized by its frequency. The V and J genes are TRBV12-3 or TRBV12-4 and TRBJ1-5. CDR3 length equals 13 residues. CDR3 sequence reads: CASSPLEDQPQHF.

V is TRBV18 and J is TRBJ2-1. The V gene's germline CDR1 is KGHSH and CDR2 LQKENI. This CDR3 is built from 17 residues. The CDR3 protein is CASSPLDPNYSYNEQFF.

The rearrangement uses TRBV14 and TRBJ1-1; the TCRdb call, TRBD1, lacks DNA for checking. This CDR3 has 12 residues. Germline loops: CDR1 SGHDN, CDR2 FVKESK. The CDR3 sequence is CASSQARVLAFF.

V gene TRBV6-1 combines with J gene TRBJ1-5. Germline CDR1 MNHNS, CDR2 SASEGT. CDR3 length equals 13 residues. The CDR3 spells CASRPGIRQPQHF.

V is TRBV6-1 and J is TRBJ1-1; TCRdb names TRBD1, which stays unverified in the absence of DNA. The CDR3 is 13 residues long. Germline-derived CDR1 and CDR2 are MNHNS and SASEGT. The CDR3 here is CASSRQLATEAFF.

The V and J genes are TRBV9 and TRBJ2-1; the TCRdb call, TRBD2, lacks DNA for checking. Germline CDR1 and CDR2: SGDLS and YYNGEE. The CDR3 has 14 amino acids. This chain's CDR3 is CASRFTGTSGEQFF. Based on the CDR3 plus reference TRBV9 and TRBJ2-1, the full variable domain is DSGVTQTPKHLITATGQRVTLRCSPRSGDLSVYWYQQSLDQGLQFLIQYYNGEERAKGNILERFSAQQFPDLHSELNLSSLELGDSALYFCASRFTGTSGEQFFGPGTRLTVL.